This is a list of T cell receptor beta chains from one sample in a study of shared clonotypes between healthy human individuals. TCRdb's table, derived via immunoSEQ multiplex PCR, lists solely in-frame clones and lacks some. This repertoire shows millions of clones, approximately 92% found once; its top ten account for about 0.13%. The sequenced sample consisted of naive CD4+ T cells sorted from blood. These receptors were collected from a man between 18 and 35 years old in good health. Each CDR3 is given with its conserved first and last residue. D genes are given only for firm matches.

TRBJ1-5 TRBV19 TRBD1 CASSDPGQGRYQPQHF
TRBJ1-6 TRBV2 . CASRGTENSPLHF
TRBJ1-1 TRBV6-6 . CASNQQLYTEAFF
TRBJ2-7 TRBV15 TRBD1 CATSREGGTGGYEQYF
TRBJ2-1 TRBV18 TRBD2 CASSPTLQAGVDEQFF
TRBJ1-2 TRBV10-3 . CAISESGGAGYGYTF
TRBJ2-3 TRBV5-1 TRBD2 CASSFGTSGTYTDTQYF
TRBJ1-5 TRBV5-1 TRBD1 CASSLTGGNQPQHF
TRBJ2-2 TRBV19 . CASSIIRNTGELFF
TRBJ2-5 TRBV18 . CASSRSGVQETQYF
TRBJ1-4 TRBV5-1 TRBD1 CASSMGQGAGVSEKLFF
TRBJ2-7 TRBV27 . CASSLLRGRGKAYEQYF
TRBJ1-1 TRBV5-4 TRBD1 CASTSPGQGYTEAFF
TRBJ2-2 TRBV18 . CASSPPGPTGELFF
TRBJ2-3 TRBV10-1 . CASSDTGAGTDTQYF
TRBJ1-5 TRBV19 . CASSPVRASKGLNQPQHF
TRBJ1-2 TRBV28 . CASSLDTRRYTF
TRBJ2-2 TRBV27 TRBD2 CASRGLAGVGSGGELFF
TRBJ1-4 TRBV7-9 TRBD1 CASTLGDRGNEKLFF
TRBJ1-6 TRBV5-4 . CASTLQGPNSPLHF
TRBJ2-2 TRBV6-1 . CASRLSGATGELFF
TRBJ1-1 TRBV5-1 . CASSSEGGNTEAFF
TRBJ2-1 TRBV2 . CAIRGKAGEPYNEQFF
TRBJ1-3 TRBV18 . CASSPPGASGNTIYF
TRBJ1-6 TRBV10-3 . CAISRDIYNSPLHF
TRBJ2-7 TRBV29-1 TRBD2 CSVEIAGGPNEQYF
TRBJ1-1 TRBV10-3 . CAISASGGNTEAFF
TRBJ2-7 TRBV5-5 . CASSLDREYYEQYF
TRBJ1-1 TRBV27 . CASSLRGSTEAFF
TRBJ1-5 TRBV7-2 . CASSLEVSTLSF
TRBJ1-1 TRBV2 . CASRVSRNTEAFF
TRBJ1-4 TRBV5-1 . CASSLVEASANEKLFF
TRBJ1-4 TRBV25-1 TRBD1 CASSVRDRGNEKLFF
TRBJ1-6 TRBV30 . CALGPGNSPLHF
TRBJ2-7 TRBV9 . CASSADPWGDEQYF
TRBJ1-5 TRBV7-9 TRBD1 CASSLTGDPNQPQHF
TRBJ2-2 TRBV10-3 . CASDNMKGGNTGELFF
TRBJ1-5 TRBV15 TRBD1 CATSRDRRGQGASDSNQPQHF
TRBJ1-5 TRBV12-5 . CASGLVYQLEWGGQPQHF
TRBJ2-1 TRBV18 . CASTRDTNNEQFF
TRBJ2-2 TRBV29-1 TRBD1 CSVDGQGTGELFF
TRBJ2-7 TRBV30 TRBD2 CAWHTTSGGYEQYF